These 10 T cell receptor beta chains were all obtained from the same sample, sequenced in a study of CD8 T cells in ankylosing spondylitis. TCRdb fed the 5' RACE reads into MiXCR, producing one record per CDR3 protein. The table lists roughly 97,000 distinct CDR3 sequences, about 8.3% of them singletons. The specimen was blood, either unsorted or a sorted T cell fraction (not recorded which). The source is a male donor with ankylosing spondylitis or in good health (not recorded which).

This clonotype was seen repeatedly, ten times or more. J is TRBJ1-5 and V is TRBV12-3 or TRBV12-4; D might be TRBD1 (6 bases). The CDR3 extends over 15 amino acids. V was shortened by 5 bases and J by 7 bases, with 18 bases between the two germline ends. CDR3: CASSLWQGPGQPQHF. The CDR3, as DNA: TGTGCCAGCAGTCTCTGGCAGGGGCCGGGGCAGCCCCAGCATTTT.

Many counts were recorded for this clonotype. The rearrangement joins TRBV7-9 to TRBJ2-3; 9 nucleotides agree with TRBD1. Germline V gene sequence: CDR1 SEHNR, CDR2 FQNEAQ (reference sequence). With V trimmed by 5 bases and J by 3 bases, 6 bases remained unmatched. The CDR3 runs to 15 residues. The CDR3 sequence: CASSPGTGLTDTQYF. In DNA, the CDR3 is TGTGCCAGCAGCCCCGGGACAGGGCTGACAGATACGCAGTATTTT.

This clonotype occurred once. Just one base apart from a much larger clone, this may be a read error. The CDR3 region is CSGRGGVYNGQFF. For the CDR3, the DNA is TGCAGCGGGCGGGGGGGCGTTTACAATGGGCAGTTCTTC. The V and J genes are TRBV29-1 and TRBJ2-1, with 9 bases lining up with TRBD2. Looked up from germline, CDR1 is SQVTM and CDR2 is ANQGSEA. This CDR3 has 13 amino acids.

This clonotype showed up many times. The chain links TRBV7-2 to TRBJ1-5; D uncertain. Germline CDR1 is SGHTA and CDR2 is FQGNSA. The CDR3 covers 16 residues. V shed 5 bases and J shed 9 bases, with 23 bases lying between them. The CDR3 sequence is CASSPAMTEAVWPQHF. CDR3 sequence (DNA): TGTGCCAGCAGCCCTGCTATGACCGAGGCGGTGTGGCCCCAGCATTTT.

This clonotype was seen ten or more times. V gene TRBV20-1 combines with J gene TRBJ2-5; 8 nucleotides match TRBD2. The V gene end was trimmed by 3 bases and the J gene end by 5 bases; junction bases not matched to a gene: 8. Germline V CDR1 and CDR2: DFQATT, SNEGSKA (reference sequence). CDR3 length equals 14 residues. CDR3 nucleotides: TGCAGTGCTAGGGGCGCGGGGGGCCTGGAGACCCAGTACTTC. Translated: CSARGAGGLETQYF.

This clonotype was recorded many times. V gene TRBV6-2 or TRBV6-3 combines with J gene TRBJ2-1; D is ambiguous. The germline V gene has CDR1 MNHEY and CDR2 SVGEGT. The length of the CDR3 is 15 residues. The germline V and J ends were trimmed by 6 bases and 4 bases, with 16 bases remaining between them. The CDR3 spells CASSPSYGKYNEQFF. For the CDR3, the DNA is TGTGCCAGCAGCCCCAGCTACGGCAAATACAATGAGCAGTTCTTC.

This clonotype has ten or more counts. CDR3 sequence (DNA): TGTGCCAGCAGCCCTCAGCGCCTAAGCAACGTCCTGACTTTC. Translating gives CASSPQRLSNVLTF. The rearrangement links TRBV7-2 to TRBJ2-6; D is undetermined. Trimming took 5 bases from V and 9 from J, leaving 14 bases between them. Per germline, CDR1 SGHTA and CDR2 FQGNSA. The CDR3 sequence is 14 residues long.

This clonotype was seen repeatedly, ten times or more. V gene TRBV12-5 combines with J gene TRBJ2-1; 9 positions agree with TRBD1. The CDR3 has 15 amino acids. Germline V gene data show CDR1 as LGHNT and CDR2 as FRNRAP. Trimming at V came to 5 bases and at J to 4 bases, leaving 6 bases not matched to a gene. The CDR3 loop is CASGHRGRSYNEQFF. The CDR3 bases are TGTGCTAGTGGTCACAGGGGGCGTTCATACAATGAGCAGTTCTTC.

This clonotype was detected many times. The V call is TRBV7-8, the J call TRBJ2-5; perhaps TRBD1 as D (6 bases). V lost 0 bases, J lost 3 bases, and 17 bases lay in between. Per germline, CDR1 SGHVS and CDR2 FQNEAQ. The CDR3 is made up of 17 amino acids. This CDR3 is CASSLAYPGDVKETQYF. DNA for the CDR3: TGTGCCAGCAGCTTAGCGTATCCAGGGGACGTAAAAGAGACCCAGTACTTC.

The sample holds a few counts of this clonotype. The rearrangement uses TRBV6-2 or TRBV6-3 and TRBJ2-1; maybe TRBD2 (5 bases). V lost 7 bases, J lost 2 bases, and 15 bases lay in between. The CDR3 contains 15 residues. The germline CDR1 and CDR2 sequences are MNHEY and SVGEGT. CDR3 sequence reads: CASTGVIVPYNEQFF. The CDR3 nucleotides read TGTGCCAGCACCGGGGTAATAGTTCCCTACAATGAGCAGTTCTTC.